The rows below give T cell receptor beta chains drawn from one sample of a study of blood T cell repertoires in COVID-19. The method was immunoSEQ multiplex PCR; TCRdb's version includes in-frame clones alone and lacks a portion of them. The repertoire consists of about 180,000 clones, with approximately 79% occurring once and the leading ten covering about 28%. The sequenced sample consisted of peripheral blood. Every receptor here comes from a woman in her 70s with acute or convalescent COVID-19. Each CDR3 is given with its conserved first and last residue. D genes are given only for firm matches. Size is stated for part of the rows, as once, few or many counts, or as a class when the clone is expanded.

j_gene	d_gene	abundance	v_gene	CDR3aa	CDR3nt
TRBJ2-7	.	.	TRBV6-5	CASLGGAPYEQYF	TGTGCCAGCCTTGGAGGAGCGCCCTACGAGCAGTACTTC
TRBJ2-1	TRBD2	few	TRBV2	CASSALQLAGINEQFF	TGTGCCAGCAGTGCCCTTCAACTAGCGGGAATCAATGAGCAGTTCTTC
TRBJ1-6	.	.	TRBV27	CASSLTFRGISYNSPLHF	TGTGCCAGCAGTTTAACGTTTAGGGGAATCTCCTATAATTCACCCCTCCACTTT
TRBJ2-7	.	.	TRBV18	CASSPPAGVYEQYF	TGTGCCAGCTCACCCCCGGCAGGGGTCTACGAGCAGTACTTC
TRBJ2-5	TRBD2	.	TRBV11-2	CASSSTSGRAFETQYF	TGTGCCAGCAGCTCGACTAGCGGGAGGGCCTTTGAGACCCAGTACTTC
TRBJ1-6	.	.	TRBV5-4	CASSRAQGRGDSPLHF	TGTGCCAGCAGCCGCGCACAGGGCCGAGGGGATTCACCCCTCCACTTT
TRBJ2-3	TRBD1	.	TRBV2	CASKRDRVTDTQYF	TGTGCCAGCAAAAGGGACAGGGTCACAGATACGCAGTATTTT
TRBJ2-1	.	.	TRBV7-3	CASSLSRLSGEQFF	TGTGCCAGCAGCTTAAGTCGCCTATCGGGTGAGCAGTTCTTC
TRBJ2-3	TRBD2	.	TRBV13	CASSVGLAGSSTDTQYF	TGTGCCAGCAGCGTGGGACTAGCGGGCTCTAGCACAGATACGCAGTATTTT
TRBJ1-6	.	once	TRBV23-1	CASSGMRGQSSYNSPLHF	TGCGCCAGCAGTGGGATGCGGGGGCAAAGCTCCTATAATTCACCCCTCCACTTT
TRBJ2-7	TRBD1	.	TRBV7-3	CASSWPVSSTGNYEQYF	TGTGCCAGCAGCTGGCCTGTGTCCTCGACAGGGAACTACGAGCAGTACTTC
TRBJ2-5	.	once	TRBV6-5	CASSPGRGIQETQYF	TGTGCCAGCAGCCCGGGACGGGGGATTCAAGAGACCCAGTACTTC
TRBJ2-3	TRBD2	.	TRBV10-1	CASSEGLLAGATDTQYF	TGCGCCAGCAGTGAGGGTTTACTAGCGGGGGCCACAGATACGCAGTATTTT
TRBJ1-2	.	.	TRBV25-1	CASTGVYGYTF	TGTGCCAGCACAGGGGTGTATGGCTACACCTTC
TRBJ1-1	.	.	TRBV7-9	CASSLSAEAFF	TGTGCCAGCAGCTTGTCGGCTGAAGCTTTCTTT
TRBJ2-7	.	.	TRBV6-1	CASSERTPLDEQYF	TGTGCCAGCAGTGAACGGACACCCCTGGACGAGCAGTACTTC
TRBJ2-3	TRBD1	.	TRBV23-1	CSPQGRWDTDTQYF	TGCTCCCCACAGGGGCGGTGGGACACAGATACGCAGTATTTT
TRBJ2-7	.	.	TRBV5-8	CASSRKRQGRVEQYF	TGTGCCAGCAGCCGGAAGAGGCAGGGGCGCGTCGAGCAGTACTTC
TRBJ2-5	.	once	TRBV9	CASTIGRSEQETQYF	TGTGCCAGCACCATAGGCCGGAGCGAACAAGAGACCCAGTACTTC
TRBJ2-3	TRBD2	.	TRBV6-1	CASSGGLAGSLDTQYF	TGTGCCAGCAGTGGCGGACTAGCGGGATCATTAGATACGCAGTATTTT
TRBJ2-3	.	.	TRBV5-1	CASTIRDNSDTQYF	TGCGCCAGCACGATCCGGGACAACTCAGATACGCAGTATTTT
TRBJ2-7	TRBD1	.	TRBV19	CASSGQGAGEQYF	TGTGCCAGTAGTGGGCAGGGGGCTGGCGAGCAGTACTTC
TRBJ2-5	.	.	TRBV20-1	CSASPSVARASETQYF	TGCAGTGCTAGTCCCTCCGTCGCTCGCGCCTCAGAGACCCAGTACTTC
TRBJ1-3	.	.	TRBV2	CASKRGSGNTIYF	TGTGCCAGCAAGCGGGGTTCTGGAAACACCATATATTTT
TRBJ2-2	TRBD2	.	TRBV5-4	CASSLGVTSGTGELFF	TGTGCCAGCAGCTTGGGGGTGACTAGCGGCACCGGGGAGCTGTTTTTT
TRBJ1-5	TRBD1	few	TRBV2	CASSGQGSRGNQPQHF	TGTGCCAGCAGTGGACAGGGGAGTCGAGGCAATCAGCCCCAGCATTTT
TRBJ2-7	TRBD1	.	TRBV30	CAWIPGQGREQYF	TGTGCCTGGATTCCGGGACAGGGCCGCGAGCAGTACTTC
TRBJ2-2	TRBD2	.	TRBV6-5	CASSLTSNTGELFF	TGTGCCAGCAGTCTGACTAGCAACACCGGGGAGCTGTTTTTT
TRBJ1-3	.	.	TRBV30	CAWSVAAGNTIYF	TGTGCCTGGAGTGTGGCCGCTGGAAACACCATATATTTT
TRBJ1-1	TRBD1	.	TRBV19	CASSTYRTGANTEAFF	TGTGCCAGTAGTACCTACCGGACAGGGGCGAACACTGAAGCTTTCTTT
TRBJ1-5	.	once	TRBV15	CATSIQVAGSNQPQHF	TGTGCCACCAGCATACAGGTTGCAGGCAGCAATCAGCCCCAGCATTTT
TRBJ1-4	.	.	TRBV3-1/TRBV3-2	CASSVTRTNEKLFF	TGTGCCAGCAGCGTGACACGGACTAATGAAAAACTGTTTTTT
TRBJ2-7	TRBD2	.	TRBV10-3	CAVGTSGRREQYF	TGTGCCGTGGGGACTAGCGGGAGGAGGGAGCAGTACTTC
TRBJ1-3	.	.	TRBV19	CASSFSSGNTIYF	TGTGCCAGTAGTTTCAGCTCTGGAAACACCATATATTTT
TRBJ1-2	.	.	TRBV6-5	CASGRAPLNYGYTF	TGTGCCAGCGGCAGGGCTCCCCTTAACTATGGCTACACCTTC
TRBJ1-2	.	.	TRBV7-2	CASSLPGANYGYTF	TGTGCCAGCAGCTTACCGGGAGCTAACTATGGCTACACCTTC
TRBJ2-6	TRBD1	once	TRBV7-6	CASSSQDRGAGANVLTF	TGTGCCAGCAGCTCCCAGGACAGGGGCGCCGGGGCCAACGTCCTGACTTTC
TRBJ2-1	.	.	TRBV2	CASSDRLAPQFF	TGTGCCAGCAGTGACCGTCTAGCACCACAGTTCTTC
TRBJ1-2	.	.	TRBV3-1/TRBV3-2	CASSPTAREGFGYTF	TGTGCCAGCAGCCCGACCGCTAGGGAGGGTTTTGGCTACACCTTC
TRBJ2-7	.	.	TRBV10-2	CASTPTRSSYEQYF	TGCGCCAGCACTCCGACACGTAGCTCCTACGAGCAGTACTTC
TRBJ2-3	TRBD2	.	TRBV11-2	CASSLRGGSTDTQYF	TGTGCCAGCAGCTTACGGGGGGGAAGCACAGATACGCAGTATTTT
TRBJ2-7	TRBD1	.	TRBV24-1	CATSDTGTGVEQYF	TGTGCCACCAGTGATACCGGGACAGGGGTCGAGCAGTACTTC
TRBJ1-5	.	.	TRBV21-1	CASSRGLSNQPQHF	TGTGCCAGCAGCAGAGGACTTAGCAATCAGCCCCAGCATTTT
TRBJ1-4	TRBD1	.	TRBV30	CAWSGTGGILYEKLFF	TGTGCCTGGAGCGGGACAGGCGGGATTCTTTATGAAAAACTGTTTTTT
TRBJ1-6	TRBD1	.	TRBV25-1	CASRDLGQGNSPLHF	TGTGCCAGCAGAGATCTCGGACAGGGTAATTCACCCCTCCACTTT
TRBJ1-1	TRBD1	.	TRBV3-1/TRBV3-2	CASSLLGGATTEAFF	TGTGCCAGCAGCCTTCTAGGGGGCGCGACCACTGAAGCTTTCTTT
TRBJ2-1	.	.	TRBV3-1/TRBV3-2	CASSQTNIAGISYNEQFF	TGTGCCAGCAGCCAAACGAATATTGCGGGAATATCCTACAATGAGCAGTTCTTC
TRBJ1-1	.	.	TRBV2	CASRMDMRIAEAFF	TGTGCCAGCAGGATGGACATGAGGATCGCTGAAGCTTTCTTT
TRBJ1-5	TRBD1	.	TRBV3-1/TRBV3-2	CASSQGGQGNQPQHF	TGTGCCAGCAGCCAAGGGGGACAGGGCAATCAGCCCCAGCATTTT
TRBJ1-2	.	.	TRBV4-1	CASSQDSGSNYGYTF	TGCGCCAGCAGCCAAGATTCGGGGTCCAACTATGGCTACACCTTC
TRBJ2-5	.	few	TRBV10-1	CASSSSGQETQYF	.
TRBJ2-1	.	few	TRBV30	CAWDGRGNEQFF	TGTGCCTGGGACGGCAGAGGTAATGAGCAGTTCTTC
TRBJ2-5	TRBD2	.	TRBV3-1/TRBV3-2	CASSPKREGRVETQYF	TGTGCCAGCAGCCCTAAGCGGGAGGGCCGGGTAGAGACCCAGTACTTC